This TCR beta chain was sequenced during a study of blood T cell repertoires in COVID-19. Study overall: COVID-19 samples collected from the United States, Italy and Spain covered acute and convalescent phases. PBMCs, B-cell-depleted T cells, or T cells were the source of the cDNA or gDNA that made up the material.

V was shortened by 1 base and J by 4 bases, with 8 bases between the two germline ends. Germline CDR1 GTSNPN, CDR2 SVGIG (reference sequence). The CDR3 runs to 12 residues. Authors' processing steps: Amplifying reference gene primers gave estimates of nucleated cell counts. Clones were read by immunoSEQ multiplex PCR, and TCRdb kept only the in-frame ones, dropping some. V, J and clone size are those of that table, while D and trimming were read from the DNA. The data show tens of thousands of clones, around 88% seen once. This clone was seen a single time. What was sequenced was peripheral blood. The TCR was taken from a human donor with active COVID-19. The donor label of this sample is uncertain. The chain carries TRBV30 and TRBJ2-7; a possible D gene is TRBD1 (5 bases). This CDR3 reads CAWSDTGYEQYF. The CDR3 bases are TGTGCCTGGAGTGATACAGGTTACGAGCAGTACTTC.